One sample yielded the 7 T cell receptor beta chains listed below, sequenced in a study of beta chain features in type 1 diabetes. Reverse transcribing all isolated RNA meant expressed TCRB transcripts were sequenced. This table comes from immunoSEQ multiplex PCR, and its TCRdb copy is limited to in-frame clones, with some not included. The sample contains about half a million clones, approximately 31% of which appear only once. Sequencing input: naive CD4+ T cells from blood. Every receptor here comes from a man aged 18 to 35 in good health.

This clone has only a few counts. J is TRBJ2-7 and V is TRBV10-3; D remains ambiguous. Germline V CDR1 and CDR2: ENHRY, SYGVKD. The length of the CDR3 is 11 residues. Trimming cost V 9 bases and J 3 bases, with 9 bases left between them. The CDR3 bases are TGTGCCATAGGTTCCAACTACGAGCAGTACTTC. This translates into CAIGSNYEQYF.

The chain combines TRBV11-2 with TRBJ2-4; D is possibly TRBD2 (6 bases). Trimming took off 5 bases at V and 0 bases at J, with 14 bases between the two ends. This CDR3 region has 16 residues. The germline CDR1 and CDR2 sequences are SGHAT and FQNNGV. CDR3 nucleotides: TGTGCCAGCAGCGATCCAGGAGGGCTAGCCAAAAACATTCAGTACTTC. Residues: CASSDPGGLAKNIQYF. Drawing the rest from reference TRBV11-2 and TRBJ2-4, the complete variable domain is EAGVAQSPRYKIIEKRQSVAFWCNPISGHATLYWYQQILGQGPKLLIQFQNNGVVDDSQLPKDRFSAERLKGVDSTLKIQPAKLEDSAVYLCASSDPGGLAKNIQYFGAGTRLSVL.

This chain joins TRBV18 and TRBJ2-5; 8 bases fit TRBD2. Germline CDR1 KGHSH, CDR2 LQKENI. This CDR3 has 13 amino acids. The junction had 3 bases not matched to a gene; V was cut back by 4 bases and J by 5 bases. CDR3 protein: CASSLGLEETQYF. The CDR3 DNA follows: TGTGCCAGCTCACTGGGACTAGAGGAGACCCAGTACTTC.

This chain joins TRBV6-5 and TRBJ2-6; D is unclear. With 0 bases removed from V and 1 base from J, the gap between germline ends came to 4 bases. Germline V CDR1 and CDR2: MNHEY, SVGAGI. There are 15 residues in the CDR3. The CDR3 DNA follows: TGTGCCAGCAGTTACTCGATGTCTGGGGCCAACGTCCTGACTTTC. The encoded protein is CASSYSMSGANVLTF.

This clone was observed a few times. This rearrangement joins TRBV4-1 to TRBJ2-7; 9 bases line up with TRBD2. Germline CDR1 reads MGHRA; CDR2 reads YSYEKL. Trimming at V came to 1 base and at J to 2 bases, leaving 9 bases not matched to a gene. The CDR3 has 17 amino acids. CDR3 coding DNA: TGCGCCAGCAGCCAAGTTGGGGCTAGCGGGGAGACCTACGAGCAGTACTTC. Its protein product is CASSQVGASGETYEQYF.

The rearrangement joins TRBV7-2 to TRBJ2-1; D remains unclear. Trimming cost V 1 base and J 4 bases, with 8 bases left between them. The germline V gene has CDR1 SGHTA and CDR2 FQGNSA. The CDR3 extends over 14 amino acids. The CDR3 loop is CASSLDGFYNEQFF. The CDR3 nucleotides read TGTGCCAGCAGCTTAGATGGCTTTTACAATGAGCAGTTCTTC.

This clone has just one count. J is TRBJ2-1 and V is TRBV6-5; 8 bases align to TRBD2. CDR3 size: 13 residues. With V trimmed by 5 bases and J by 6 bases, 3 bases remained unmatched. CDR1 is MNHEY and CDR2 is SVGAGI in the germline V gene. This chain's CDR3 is CASSLGLANEQFF. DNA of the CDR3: TGTGCCAGCAGTCTTGGACTAGCCAATGAGCAGTTCTTC.